This TCR beta chain was captured by sequencing in a study of T cell responses to AZD1222 COVID-19 vaccine. Whole-study results and caveats: Clonal diversity was possibly underestimated, and the donors were mostly white British, with more females. Reports say nearly half of spike-specific TCRs go after unmutated variant regions. Seropositive at baseline were only a handful of AZD1222 recipients. Spike-wide vaccine-associated CD4 TCRs dominated at 160-218 and 743-854.

Sequencing was performed with immunoSEQ multiplex PCR; in TCRdb, only in-frame clones are kept and a portion is missing. The table shows some 150,000 clones, with 70% to 90% occurring only once. This clone was recorded only once. The target antigen is unknown. From germline, CDR1 is SQVTM and CDR2 ANQGSEA. The CDR3 has 13 residues. V was shortened by 0 bases and J by 3 bases, with 8 bases between the two germline ends. The sequence was collected from an adult who received the AZD1222 COVID-19 vaccine. Sequencing was performed on peripheral blood, taken 28 days after the second AZD1222 dose. The gene calls are TRBV29-1 and TRBJ1-2; no clear D gene. The CDR3 here is CSVEDERDYGYTF. DNA for the CDR3: TGCAGCGTTGAAGATGAGCGGGACTATGGCTACACCTTC.